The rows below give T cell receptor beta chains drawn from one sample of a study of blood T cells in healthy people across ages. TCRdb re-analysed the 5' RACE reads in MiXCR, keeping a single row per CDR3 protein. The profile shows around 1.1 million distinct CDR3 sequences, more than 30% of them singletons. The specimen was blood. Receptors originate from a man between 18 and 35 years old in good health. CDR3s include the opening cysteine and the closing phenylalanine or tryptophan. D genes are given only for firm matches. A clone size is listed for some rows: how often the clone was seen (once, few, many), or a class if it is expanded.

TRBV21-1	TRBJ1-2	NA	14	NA	CASSKVSGYYGYTF	TGTGCCAGCAGCAAAGTTTCGGGTTACTATGGCTACACCTTC
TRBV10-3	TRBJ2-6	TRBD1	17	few	CAISLGQGSSGANVLTF	TGTGCCATCAGCCTGGGACAGGGTTCTTCTGGGGCCAACGTCCTGACTTTC
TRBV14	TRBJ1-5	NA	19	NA	CASSQPRDGRNSSNQPQHF	TGTGCCAGCAGCCAACCCCGAGATGGGAGGAACTCTAGCAATCAGCCCCAGCATTTT
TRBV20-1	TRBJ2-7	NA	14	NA	CSATLGGTPYEQYF	TGCAGTGCTACCCTCGGAGGGACTCCATACGAGCAGTACTTC
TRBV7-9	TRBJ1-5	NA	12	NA	CASSRQYQPQHF	TGTGCCAGCAGCCGACAGTATCAGCCCCAGCATTTT
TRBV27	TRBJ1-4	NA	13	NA	CASSLSVGEKLFF	TGTGCCAGCAGCTTATCCGTCGGGGAAAAACTGTTTTTT
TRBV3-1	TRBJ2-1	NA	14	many	CASSQVRNNNEQFF	TGTGCCAGCAGCCAAGTAAGAAACAACAATGAGCAGTTCTTC
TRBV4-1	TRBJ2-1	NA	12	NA	CASRMGSNEQFF	TGCGCCAGCAGGATGGGGAGCAATGAGCAGTTCTTC
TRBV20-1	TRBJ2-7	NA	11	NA	CSARDGCEQYF	TGCAGTGCTAGAGACGGCTGCGAGCAGTACTTC
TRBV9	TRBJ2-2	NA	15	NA	CASSVAATITGELFF	TGTGCCAGCAGCGTAGCAGCTACCATTACCGGGGAGCTGTTTTTT
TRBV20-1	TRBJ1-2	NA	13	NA	CSARDLGPDGYTF	TGCAGTGCTAGAGATCTGGGTCCTGATGGCTACACCTTC
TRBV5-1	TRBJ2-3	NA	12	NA	CASRRTADTQYF	TGCGCCAGTAGAAGGACTGCAGATACGCAGTATTTT
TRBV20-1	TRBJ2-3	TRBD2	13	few	CSPQRGRQDTQYF	TGCAGTCCCCAGCGGGGGCGCCAGGATACGCAGTATTTT
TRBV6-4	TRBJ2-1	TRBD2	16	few	CASKRIAGGSYNEQFF	TGTGCCAGCAAGCGAATAGCGGGGGGTTCCTACAATGAGCAGTTCTTC
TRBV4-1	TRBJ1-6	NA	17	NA	CASSQILQGRVNSPLHF	TGCGCCAGCAGCCAAATACTCCAGGGGCGCGTGAATTCACCCCTCCACTTT
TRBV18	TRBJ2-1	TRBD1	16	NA	CASSPQRDRGLDEQFF	TGTGCCAGCTCACCACAGCGGGACAGGGGATTAGATGAGCAGTTCTTC
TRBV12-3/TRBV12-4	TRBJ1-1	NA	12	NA	CASSLTLAGAFF	TGTGCCAGCAGTTTGACCCTGGCGGGAGCTTTCTTT
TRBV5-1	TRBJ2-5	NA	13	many	CASSLSRGETQYF	TGCGCCAGCAGCTTGTCCAGGGGTGAGACCCAGTACTTC
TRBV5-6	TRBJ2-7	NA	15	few	CASTWTGGVSNEQYF	TGTGCCAGCACCTGGACAGGCGGGGTGAGCAATGAGCAGTACTTC
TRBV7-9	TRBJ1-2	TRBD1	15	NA	CASSLGDRVENGYTF	TGTGCCAGCAGCTTAGGGGACAGGGTCGAGAATGGCTACACCTTC
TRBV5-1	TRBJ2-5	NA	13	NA	CASRPGASETQYF	TGCGCCAGCAGGCCGGGGGCAAGTGAGACCCAGTACTTC
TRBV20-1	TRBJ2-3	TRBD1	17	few	CSARDMLTGGYTDTQYF	TGCAGTGCTAGAGATATGCTTACAGGGGGGTACACAGATACGCAGTATTTT
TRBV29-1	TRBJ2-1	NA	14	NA	CSVLQARTSYEQFF	TGCAGCGTTCTCCAGGCCAGGACTTCCTACGAGCAGTTCTTC
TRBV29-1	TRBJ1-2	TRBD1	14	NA	CSVTDRGGQYGYTF	TGCAGCGTTACGGACAGGGGAGGTCAATATGGCTACACCTTC
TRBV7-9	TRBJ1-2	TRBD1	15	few	CASSEWDSTVYGYTF	TGTGCCAGCAGCGAATGGGACAGTACCGTCTATGGCTACACCTTC
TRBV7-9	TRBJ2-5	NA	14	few	CASSLNGEQETQYF	TGTGCCAGCAGCTTAAATGGAGAGCAAGAGACCCAGTACTTC
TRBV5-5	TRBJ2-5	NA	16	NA	CASSPKVVVGYDEQYF	TGTGCCAGCAGCCCAAAAGTCGTAGTGGGGTACGATGAGCAGTACTTC
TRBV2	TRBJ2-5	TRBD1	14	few	CASSTGTGDNEQYF	TGTGCCAGCAGTACCGGGACAGGGGACAATGAGCAGTACTTC
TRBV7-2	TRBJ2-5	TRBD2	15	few	CASSRGGALQETQYF	TGTGCCAGCAGCCGCGGGGGGGCCCTCCAAGAGACCCAGTACTTC
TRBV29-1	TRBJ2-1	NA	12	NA	CSVAMGHNEQFF	TGCAGCGTTGCCATGGGACACAATGAGCAGTTCTTC
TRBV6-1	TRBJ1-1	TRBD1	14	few	CASRPTGGDTEAFF	TGTGCCAGCAGGCCTACAGGGGGGGACACTGAAGCTTTCTTT
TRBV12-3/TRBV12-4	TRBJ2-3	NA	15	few	CASSSIRTGTDTQYF	TGTGCCAGCAGTTCAATTCGGACGGGCACAGATACGCAGTATTTT
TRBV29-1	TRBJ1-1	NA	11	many	CSVEWGCSAFF	TGCAGCGTTGAATGGGGGTGTTCAGCTTTCTTT
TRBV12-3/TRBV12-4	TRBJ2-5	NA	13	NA	CASSLNPLGEQYF	TGTGCCAGCAGTTTAAACCCCCTCGGAGAGCAGTACTTC
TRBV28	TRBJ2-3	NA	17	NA	CASSLAKEGLDTDTQYF	TGTGCCAGCAGTTTAGCAAAAGAGGGGCTTGACACAGATACGCAGTATTTT
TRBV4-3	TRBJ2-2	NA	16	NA	CASSPKGEVFAGELFF	TGCGCCAGCAGCCCAAAGGGGGAGGTATTTGCCGGGGAGCTGTTTTTT
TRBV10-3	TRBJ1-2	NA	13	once	CAVSDLGAYGYTF	TGTGCCGTCAGTGATCTCGGTGCCTATGGCTACACCTTC
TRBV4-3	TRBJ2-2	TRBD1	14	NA	CASKQGALTGELFF	TGCGCCAGCAAACAGGGGGCATTGACCGGGGAGCTGTTTTTT
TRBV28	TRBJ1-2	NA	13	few	CASSAIPSTIYTF	TGTGCCAGCAGTGCAATCCCCTCGACAATCTACACCTTC
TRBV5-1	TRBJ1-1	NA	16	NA	CASSLVWDSADTEAFF	TGCGCCAGCAGCTTGGTTTGGGATTCCGCCGACACTGAAGCTTTCTTT
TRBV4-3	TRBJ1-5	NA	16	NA	CASSQDGGTGNQPQHF	TGCGCCAGCAGCCAAGATGGGGGGACGGGGAATCAGCCCCAGCATTTT
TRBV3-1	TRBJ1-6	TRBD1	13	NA	CASRETGNSPLHF	TGTGCCAGCAGGGAGACAGGGAATTCACCCCTCCACTTT
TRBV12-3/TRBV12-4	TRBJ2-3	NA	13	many	CASSGMMTDTQYF	TGTGCCAGCAGTGGAATGATGACAGATACGCAGTATTTT
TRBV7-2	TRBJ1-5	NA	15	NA	CASSLGGVSNQPQHF	TGTGCCAGCAGCTTAGGGGGGGTTTCCAATCAGCCCCAGCATTTT
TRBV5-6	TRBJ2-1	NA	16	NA	CASSSQTNPSYNEQFF	TGTGCCAGCAGCTCCCAGACAAACCCCTCCTACAATGAGCAGTTCTTC
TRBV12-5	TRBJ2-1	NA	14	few	CASGSRDGWNEQFF	TGTGCTAGTGGTTCCAGGGACGGCTGGAATGAGCAGTTCTTC
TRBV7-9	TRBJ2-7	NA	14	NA	CATPLEGSFNEQYF	TGTGCCACGCCCCTCGAGGGTAGCTTCAATGAGCAGTACTTC
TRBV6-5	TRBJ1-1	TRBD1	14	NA	CASSYAGTGGQAFF	TGTGCCAGCAGTTACGCTGGGACAGGGGGCCAAGCTTTCTTT
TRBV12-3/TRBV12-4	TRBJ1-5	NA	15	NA	CASSLGVQGHQPQHF	TGTGCCAGCAGTTTAGGGGTCCAGGGACATCAGCCCCAGCATTTT
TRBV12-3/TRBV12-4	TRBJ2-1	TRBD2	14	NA	CASSSPGTSDEQFF	TGTGCCAGCAGTAGCCCGGGGACTAGCGATGAGCAGTTCTTC
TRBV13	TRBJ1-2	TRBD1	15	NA	CASSLKTGAVYGYTF	TGTGCCAGCAGCTTAAAGACAGGGGCAGTGTATGGCTACACCTTC
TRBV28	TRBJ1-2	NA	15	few	CASSFIGLRNYGYTF	TGTGCCAGCAGTTTTATTGGGCTGAGAAACTATGGCTACACCTTC
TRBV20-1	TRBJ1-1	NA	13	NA	CSATTAGSTEAFF	TGCAGTGCCACCACGGCAGGGAGCACTGAAGCTTTCTTT
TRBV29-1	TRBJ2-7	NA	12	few	CSVAFDSYEQYF	TGCAGCGTTGCGTTTGACAGCTACGAGCAGTACTTC
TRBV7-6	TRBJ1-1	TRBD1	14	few	CASSLAGDSEEAFF	TGTGCCAGCAGCTTAGCGGGGGACAGCGAGGAAGCTTTCTTT